The 12 T cell receptor beta chains listed next were all sequenced from one sample in a study of cytomegalovirus exposure and HLA in healthy donors. 60 Vbeta and 13 Jbeta primers were used in PCR. Using immunoSEQ multiplex PCR, the repertoire was profiled, and TCRdb retains in-frame clones only, with some absent. The repertoire holds 100,000 to 150,000 clones, approximately 82% seen once, with around 20% in the top ten. Sequenced input: PBMCs. The receptor source for this set is a man aged 18 to 30 in good health and CMV-seropositive.

This sequence joins TRBV5-4 and TRBJ2-2; 11 bases are a match to TRBD2. The CDR3 is 16 amino acids. With 0 bases clipped from V and 7 bases from J, the junction kept 5 bases outside the gene matches. Germline V gene lookup returns CDR1 SGHNT and CDR2 YYREEE (reference sequence). The CDR3 region has the DNA TGTGCCAGCAGCTTGGGACTAGCGGGGCCGTACGGGGAGCTGTTTTTT. This encodes CASSLGLAGPYGELFF.

CDR3 loop: CASGTGQGVNQPQHF. CDR3 nucleotides: TGTGCTAGTGGTACCGGACAGGGGGTAAATCAGCCCCAGCATTTT. The chain carries TRBV12-5 and TRBJ1-5; the match to TRBD1 covers 10 bases. Germline CDR1 LGHNT, CDR2 FRNRAP. This CDR3 contains 15 residues. With V trimmed by 5 bases and J by 4 bases, 5 bases remained unmatched.

The chain carries TRBV28 and TRBJ1-2, with 8 bases that match TRBD1. CDR3 length: 14 residues. CDR1 and CDR2 from the germline V gene are MDHEN and SYDVKM. V trimming: 3 bases; J trimming: 8 bases; junction bases outside the gene matches: 8. CDR3 coding DNA: TGTGCCAGCAGTTTCCCGGACAGGGACGACGGCTACACCTTC. This codes for CASSFPDRDDGYTF.

The V gene is TRBV10-3, the J gene TRBJ2-1; 7 nucleotides line up with TRBD2. V trimming: 0 bases; J trimming: 4 bases; junction bases outside the gene matches: 3. CDR1 is ENHRY, CDR2 SYGVKD, per germline. The CDR3 spans 15 residues. CDR3 nucleotides: TGTGCCATCAGTGAGTCGGGGGGGAAGTACAATGAGCAGTTCTTC. Residues: CAISESGGKYNEQFF.

The rearrangement links TRBV7-9 to TRBJ2-4; D perhaps matches TRBD1 (6 bases). V lost 2 bases and J 4 bases, leaving 9 bases between the germline ends. From germline, CDR1 is SEHNR and CDR2 FQNEAQ (reference sequence). The CDR3 extends over 14 amino acids. The CDR3 spells CASSLRQEKNIQYF. The CDR3 DNA reads TGTGCCAGCAGCTTAAGACAGGAGAAAAACATTCAGTACTTC.

The rearrangement joins TRBV29-1 to TRBJ2-2, with D perhaps TRBD1 (6 bases). V was clipped by 3 bases and J by 8 bases, with 13 bases between them. The CDR3 is 13 amino acids. Germline loops: CDR1 SQVTM, CDR2 ANQGSEA. The CDR3 bases are TGCAGCGTTGAGATGGGGGCTTGGGGGGAGCTGTTTTTT. It encodes CSVEMGAWGELFF.

The V call is TRBV19, the J call TRBJ2-5, with D tentatively TRBD1 (6 bases). The CDR3 spans 16 residues. Germline V gene lookup returns CDR1 LNHDA and CDR2 SQIVND (reference sequence). The V and J ends lost 8 bases and 3 bases respectively, with 22 bases between them. The CDR3: CASPVWGRAGEETQYF. The CDR3 DNA reads TGTGCCAGTCCAGTATGGGGGCGGGCAGGGGAAGAGACCCAGTACTTC.

This chain joins TRBV18 and TRBJ1-5; TRBD1 might be the D (5 bases). Per the germline V gene, CDR1 is KGHSH and CDR2 is LQKENI. V was trimmed by 1 base and J by 7 bases, leaving 14 bases between them. The CDR3 covers 15 residues. The CDR3 is CASSPRSGIEQPQHF. The CDR3 DNA follows: TGTGCCAGCTCACCACGGTCAGGGATTGAGCAGCCCCAGCATTTT.

The chain joins TRBV28 to TRBJ2-1; TRBD1 might be the D (6 bases). V lost 10 bases, J lost 7 bases, and 23 bases lay in between. The CDR3 is 15 amino acids. The germline V gene has CDR1 MDHEN and CDR2 SYDVKM. This chain's CDR3 is CATTRPADSQNEQFF. In DNA, the CDR3 is TGTGCCACCACCCGCCCCGCGGACAGCCAAAATGAGCAGTTCTTC.

The V gene is TRBV2, the J gene TRBJ2-7, with 7 bases lining up with TRBD1. The CDR3 covers 13 residues. V shed 3 bases, J shed 7 bases, and the junction held 6 bases outside the gene matches. The germline V gene encodes CDR1 SNHLY and CDR2 FYNNEI. The CDR3 reads CASSESRGSEQYF. CDR3 nucleotide sequence: TGTGCCAGCAGTGAGAGCAGGGGGAGTGAGCAGTACTTC.

The chain couples TRBV10-3 to TRBJ1-2; 9 nucleotides align to TRBD1. The trim removed 4 bases at V and 2 bases at J, leaving 8 bases unmatched. This CDR3 is 16 amino acids long. Germline assignment: CDR1 ENHRY and CDR2 SYGVKD. DNA of the CDR3: TGTGCCATCAGTGGGGACCGGGACAGGGACAACTATGGCTACACCTTC. Its translation: CAISGDRDRDNYGYTF.

The chain is built from TRBV30 and TRBJ2-7, with D maybe TRBD2 (5 bases). Trimming shortened V by 0 bases and J by 2 bases, and 8 bases separated the two germline ends. Germline lookup yields CDR1 GTSNPN and CDR2 SVGIG (reference sequence). CDR3 length: 13 residues. CDR3 nucleotides: TGTGCCTGGAGTGTAGGTAGCGCCTACGAGCAGTACTTC. This codes for CAWSVGSAYEQYF.